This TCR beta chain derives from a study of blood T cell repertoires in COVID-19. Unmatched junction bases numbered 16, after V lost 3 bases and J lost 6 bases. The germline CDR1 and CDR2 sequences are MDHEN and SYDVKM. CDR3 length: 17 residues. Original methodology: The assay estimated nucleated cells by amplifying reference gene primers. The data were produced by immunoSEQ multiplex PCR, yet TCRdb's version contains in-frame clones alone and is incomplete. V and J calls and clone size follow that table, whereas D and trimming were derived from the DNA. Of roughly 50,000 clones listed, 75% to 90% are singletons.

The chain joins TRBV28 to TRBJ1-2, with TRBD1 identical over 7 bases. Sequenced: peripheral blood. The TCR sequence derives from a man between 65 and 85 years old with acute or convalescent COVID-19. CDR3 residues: CASSLGTGAQGEDGYTF. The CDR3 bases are TGTGCCAGCAGTTTGGGCACCGGGGCCCAGGGGGAGGATGGCTACACCTTC.